A single sample is the source of the 24 T cell receptor beta chains below, sequenced in a study of T cell responses to AZD1222 COVID-19 vaccine (dated by TCRdb to the early 2020s). What the time point label conveys for this sample: baseline before first vaccination. Library preparation used the immunoSEQ multiplex PCR assay. This is the immuneACCESS table as TCRdb keeps it, with only in-frame sequences that have V and J called. A part of the clones is gone; compared with another copy, unresolved V genes explain less than half, and the rest is unexplained. Within this sample are about 140,000 clones, with approximately 90% of them counted one time only. The top ten hold 1.9% of the sample. This material consisted of peripheral blood, taken on day 0 of AZD1222 vaccination. The receptors originated from an adult in good health.

The chain carries TRBV10-2 and TRBJ1-5, with no clear D. The germline CDR1 and CDR2 sequences are WSHSY and SAAADI. Trimming left V 3 bases short and J 9 bases short, with 9 bases between. This CDR3 contains 12 residues. In nucleotides, the CDR3 is TGCGCCAGCAGTGACCCCGTTCTGCCCCAGCATTTT. This encodes CASSDPVLPQHF.

The CDR3 nucleotides are TGTGCCAGCAGTCTCGGACAGGGGACGGCAGATACGCAGTATTTT. As protein: CASSLGQGTADTQYF. This chain connects TRBV6-2 or TRBV6-3 to TRBJ2-3; the match to TRBD1 covers 9 bases. This CDR3 comprises 15 residues. V lost 5 bases to trimming and J lost 4 bases; unmatched junction nucleotides: 7. Germline values: CDR1 MNHEY, CDR2 SVGEGT.

The J gene is TRBJ1-1, the V gene TRBV7-3, with TRBD1 as a possible D gene (6 bases). The CDR3 runs to 14 residues. CDR1 SGHTA and CDR2 FQGTGA come from the germline V gene. V lost 4 bases and J 1 base, leaving 10 bases between the germline ends. The CDR3 DNA follows: TGTGCCAGCAGCTACGGACAGAAGAACACTGAAGCTTTCTTT. Its translation: CASSYGQKNTEAFF.

V is TRBV12-3 or TRBV12-4 and J is TRBJ2-7; D call uncertain. V lost 2 bases to trimming and J lost 3 bases, with 5 bases between them. The CDR3 has 12 amino acids. As DNA, the CDR3 is TGTGCCAGCAGTTTATCAATCTACGAGCAGTACTTC. Its protein product is CASSLSIYEQYF.

This chain connects TRBV4-1 to TRBJ1-6; D is unresolved. Germline-derived CDR1 and CDR2 are MGHRA and YSYEKL. The CDR3 is made up of 13 amino acids. Trimming removed 1 base at V and 9 bases at J, with 7 bases between. The CDR3 spells CASSQGPSSPLHF. DNA of the CDR3: TGCGCCAGCAGCCAAGGTCCGAGTTCACCCCTCCACTTT.

The chain joins TRBV5-4 to TRBJ1-1; 7 bases are a match to TRBD1. Trimming took 4 bases from V and 1 from J; bases not matched to a gene: 13. Germline V gives CDR1 SGHNT, CDR2 YYREEE (reference sequence). The CDR3 runs to 17 residues. The CDR3 DNA reads TGTGCCAGCAGCCCGAGGGGAGGGGGCGCGGGGAACACTGAAGCTTTCTTT. Protein product: CASSPRGGGAGNTEAFF.

This chain links TRBV7-2 with TRBJ2-7; D is uncertain. The germline gives CDR1 SGHTA, CDR2 FQGNSA. Between the trimmed V and J ends, which lost 5 bases and 2 bases, there was a span of 7 bases. The CDR3 contains 12 residues. CDR3: CASSRVPYEQYF. The CDR3 DNA reads as TGTGCCAGCAGCAGGGTTCCCTACGAGCAGTACTTC.

The chain's CDR3 is CASSDSLTGELFF. CDR3 DNA sequence: TGCGCCAGCAGCGACAGCTTGACCGGGGAGCTGTTTTTT. The chain joins TRBV5-1 to TRBJ2-2; a weak D match, TRBD1 (5 bases). Between the trimmed V and J ends, which lost 4 bases and 5 bases, there was a span of 9 bases. Looked up from germline, CDR1 is SGHRS and CDR2 is YFSETQ. CDR3 size: 13 residues.

This clone was counted between two and nine times. The V call is TRBV10-3, the J call TRBJ1-3; D is possibly TRBD1 (5 bases). Between the trimmed V and J ends, which lost 10 bases and 0 bases, there was a span of 28 bases. CDR3 length: 19 residues. CDR1 ENHRY and CDR2 SYGVKD come from the germline V gene. CDR3 sequence reads: CATRTQGKYALSSGNTIYF. DNA for the CDR3: TGTGCCACCAGGACACAAGGAAAATATGCTCTTAGCTCTGGAAACACCATATATTTT.

This chain joins TRBV6-5 and TRBJ2-7, with D possibly being TRBD1 (5 bases). Trimming cost V 6 bases and J 3 bases, with 15 bases left between them. This CDR3 has 14 residues. The germline gives CDR1 MNHEY, CDR2 SVGAGI. This CDR3 is CASSNTRVIYEQYF. The CDR3 bases are TGTGCCAGCAGCAACACCAGGGTGATCTACGAGCAGTACTTC.

The chain carries TRBV2 and TRBJ2-6; a possible D gene is TRBD2 (5 bases). The CDR3 is made up of 19 amino acids. Germline CDR1 is SNHLY and CDR2 is FYNNEI. V gave up 2 bases and J gave up 0 bases, with 17 bases separating them. CDR3 region: CASSELGGRRYSGANVLTF. The DNA for the CDR3 is TGTGCCAGCAGTGAACTCGGTGGGCGGAGGTACTCTGGGGCCAACGTCCTGACTTTC.

This chain joins TRBV4-3 and TRBJ1-1; D remains unclear. This CDR3 region has 16 residues. Trimming cost V 0 bases and J 6 bases, with 17 bases left between them. The germline gives CDR1 LGHNA, CDR2 YSLEER. The CDR3 spells CASSQDGPQSRAEAFF. In DNA, the CDR3 is TGCGCCAGCAGCCAAGATGGACCACAGAGTAGGGCTGAAGCTTTCTTT.

The chain joins TRBV27 to TRBJ1-6; a possible D gene is TRBD1 (6 bases). V shed 6 bases and J shed 7 bases, with 10 bases lying between them. The V gene's germline CDR1 is MNHEY and CDR2 SMNVEV (reference sequence). This CDR3 is built from 13 residues. The CDR3 DNA reads as TGTGCCAGCAGCAGGACAGAGAATTCACCCCTCCACTTT. Translation: CASSRTENSPLHF.

J is TRBJ1-1 and V is TRBV19; no firm D call. In germline, CDR1 is LNHDA, CDR2 SQIVND (reference sequence). The V and J ends lost 6 bases and 6 bases respectively, with 14 bases between them. This CDR3 spans 13 amino acids. CDR3 residues: CASSRVGFAEAFF. CDR3 bases: TGTGCCAGTAGCCGGGTTGGATTCGCTGAAGCTTTCTTT.

This clone was seen once. The CDR3 sequence: CASSLAGGNEKLFF. CDR3 nucleotide sequence: TGTGCCAGCAGCTTGGCGGGGGGGAATGAAAAACTGTTTTTT. The V call is TRBV5-4, the J call TRBJ1-4; D might be TRBD1 (5 bases). The germline CDR1 and CDR2 sequences are SGHNT and YYREEE (reference sequence). Trimming took 0 bases from V and 5 from J, leaving 8 bases between them. This CDR3 contains 14 residues.

This chain uses TRBV3-1 (or the pseudogene TRBV3-2) with TRBJ2-2, with D possibly matching TRBD2 (6 bases). V was trimmed by 1 base and J by 9 bases, leaving 18 bases between them. The germline V gene has CDR1 LGHDT and CDR2 YNNKEL (reference sequence). The CDR3 covers 16 residues. CDR3 region: CASSQAEGRGRRELFF. As DNA, the CDR3 is TGTGCCAGCAGCCAAGCGGAAGGTCGGGGGAGGAGGGAGCTGTTTTTT.

The gene calls are TRBV4-2 and TRBJ1-1; TRBD1 matches at 10 bases. The CDR3 runs 16 residues. The germline V gene has CDR1 LGHNA and CDR2 YNFKEQ. Trimming cost V 4 bases and J 5 bases; bases outside gene matches: 10. This chain's CDR3 is CASSRPRQGARTEAFF. The CDR3 coding sequence is TGTGCCAGCAGCCGCCCCCGACAGGGGGCTAGAACTGAAGCTTTCTTT.

The rearrangement uses TRBV7-9 and TRBJ2-1; no reliable D call. Germline V gene lookup returns CDR1 SEHNR and CDR2 FQNEAQ (reference sequence). The CDR3 runs 14 residues. The V gene lost 0 bases and the J gene lost 7 bases, with 10 bases spanning the gap. The CDR3 sequence: CASSLAVRGNEQFF. The CDR3 DNA is TGTGCCAGCAGCTTAGCAGTTAGAGGAAATGAGCAGTTCTTC.

The rearrangement uses TRBV10-3 and TRBJ1-1; no clear D gene. This CDR3 contains 12 residues. Germline values: CDR1 ENHRY, CDR2 SYGVKD. The CDR3 coding sequence is TGTGCGGCCAGTGAAAGCTTCGCTGAAGCTTTCTTT. It codes for CAASESFAEAFF.

The chain joins TRBV24-1 to TRBJ2-3; 14 nucleotides agree with TRBD2. This CDR3 comprises 18 residues. V trimming: 2 bases; J trimming: 2 bases; junction bases outside the gene matches: 5. Per the germline V gene, CDR1 is KGHDR and CDR2 is SFDVKD. The CDR3 sequence is CATSDWEGLAGDTDTQYF. CDR3 coding DNA: TGTGCCACCAGTGATTGGGAGGGACTAGCGGGGGACACAGATACGCAGTATTTT.

The chain employs TRBV28 and TRBJ1-1; D unresolved. Germline V gives CDR1 MDHEN, CDR2 SYDVKM. The CDR3 is 14 amino acids. V was pared by 3 bases and J by 1 base, with 9 bases between. The CDR3 here is CASSLIRTNTEAFF. As DNA, the CDR3 is TGTGCCAGCAGTTTGATCAGAACGAACACTGAAGCTTTCTTT.

The chain is built from TRBV7-9 and TRBJ2-7; D not certain. This CDR3 contains 17 residues. CDR1 is SEHNR and CDR2 is FQNEAQ in the germline V gene (reference sequence). V was clipped by 5 bases and J by 0 bases, with 20 bases between them. As DNA, the CDR3 is TGTGCCAGCAGCCGAACGAGCGCGAACGTCTTCTCCTACGAGCAGTACTTC. It codes for CASSRTSANVFSYEQYF.

V is TRBV7-3 and J is TRBJ1-6; D is unclear. The CDR3 totals 15 residues. V lost 0 bases and J lost 11, with 14 bases in between. Germline V gene data show CDR1 as SGHTA and CDR2 as FQGTGA. This CDR3 is CASSLTQLEATPLHF. DNA of the CDR3: TGTGCCAGCAGCTTAACCCAGCTGGAGGCAACACCCCTCCACTTT.

This clone was observed many times. The DNA for the CDR3 is TGTGCCAGCAGTGAATGGGATGGACAGGGCAATTCACCCCTCCACTTT. Translating it yields CASSEWDGQGNSPLHF. The genes are TRBV6-1 and TRBJ1-6, with TRBD1 matching 8 bases. This CDR3 comprises 16 residues. Per the germline V gene, CDR1 is MNHNS and CDR2 is SASEGT. With 2 bases clipped from V and 7 bases from J, the junction kept 7 bases outside the gene matches.